This T cell receptor beta chain was recorded in a study of neoadjuvant anti-PD-1 for oral cavity cancer. As for the study in general: Non-progressing patients received a fourth nivolumab dose near day 43, then surgery on days 50-56.

Germline V CDR1 and CDR2: SEHNR, FQNEAQ (reference sequence). The length of the CDR3 is 17 residues. Trimming removed 1 base from V and 0 bases from J, with 13 bases in between. Most tumor samples had roughly 4.5 ug input DNA in two replicates. Here immunoSEQ multiplex PCR was the method, and the copy in TCRdb shows in-frame clones only, minus some. The sample lists over 8,500 clones, about 68% seen once, with roughly 8.3% in the top ten. The rearrangement joins TRBV7-9 to TRBJ1-3, with unresolved D. The sequencing used tumor tissue, collected before nivolumab (anti-PD-1) treatment. The sequence was collected from a person between 40 and 85 years old with oral cavity squamous cell carcinoma. This CDR3 is CASSLGVYPTSGNTIYF. CDR3 DNA sequence: TGTGCCAGCAGCTTAGGCGTCTACCCGACCTCTGGAAACACCATATATTTT.